This T cell receptor (beta chain) was found in a study of blood T cell repertoires in COVID-19. Study information: Samples came from the United States, Italy and Spain, spanning acute and convalescent COVID-19.

This clone has more than one count but fewer than ten. In the study's own analysis: Reference gene primers were amplified, and this amplification served to estimate nucleated cell counts. Clones were sequenced by immunoSEQ multiplex PCR, and TCRdb holds only the in-frame ones, with some missing. D and trimming were read from the DNA, whereas the V and J calls and clone size are those reported in that table. Here the sample spans approximately 240,000 clones, around 85% being singletons. The sequencing input was peripheral blood. This receptor was obtained from a woman in her twenties or thirties who had recovered from COVID-19.

This CDR3 reads CASSLPGYNEQFF. Written as DNA, the CDR3 is TGTGCCAGCAGTTTACCCGGCTACAATGAGCAGTTCTTC. The chain recombines TRBV27 with TRBJ2-1, with D unresolved. V shed 2 bases and J shed 3 bases, with 5 bases lying between them. The length of the CDR3 is 13 residues. Per germline, CDR1 MNHEY and CDR2 SMNVEV (reference sequence).